This record concerns one T cell receptor beta chain sequence. Its antigen remains unidentified. Whole-study findings and limits: The TCR gene usage of tumor memory CD4+ T cells clustered together with blood and lymph node memory CD4+ cells and with lymph node naive CD4+ cells.

Germline V gives CDR1 MGHDK, CDR2 SYGVNS. CDR3 length: 15 residues. The V end lost 2 bases, the J end lost 4 bases, and 14 bases lay between the germline ends. After constant-region reverse-primer amplification, full-length variable regions underwent semi-nested PCR with Nested Universal Primer A. Each CDR3 protein is one row after TCRdb ran MiXCR on the 5' RACE reads. The data contain about 5,400 distinct CDR3 sequences, more than 50% of them singletons. This chain links TRBV25-1 with TRBJ1-1, with D perhaps TRBD1 (6 bases). The source material was memory CD4+ T cells sorted from blood. Subset in this sample: memory CD4+ T cells, CD4+CD45RO+CD25-. This TCR derives from a female donor with breast cancer. As DNA, the CDR3 is TGTGCCAGCAGTGAAGCGACAGGCGGGGGCACTGAAGCTTTCTTT. Translating it yields CASSEATGGGTEAFF.